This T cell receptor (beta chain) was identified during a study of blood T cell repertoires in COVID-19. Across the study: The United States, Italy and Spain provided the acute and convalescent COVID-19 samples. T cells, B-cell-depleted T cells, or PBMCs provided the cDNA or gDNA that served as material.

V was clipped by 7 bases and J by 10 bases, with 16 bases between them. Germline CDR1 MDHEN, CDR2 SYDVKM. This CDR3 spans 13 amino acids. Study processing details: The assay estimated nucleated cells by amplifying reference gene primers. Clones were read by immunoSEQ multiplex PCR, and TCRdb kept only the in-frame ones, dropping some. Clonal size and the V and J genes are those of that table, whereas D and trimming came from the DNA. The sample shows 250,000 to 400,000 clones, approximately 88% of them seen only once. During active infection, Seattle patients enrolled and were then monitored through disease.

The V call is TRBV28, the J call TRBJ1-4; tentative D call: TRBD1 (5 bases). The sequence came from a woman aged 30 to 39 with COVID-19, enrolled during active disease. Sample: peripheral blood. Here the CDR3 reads CASTQQDTPKLFF. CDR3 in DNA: TGTGCCAGCACCCAACAGGACACTCCAAAACTGTTTTTT.